The present entry profiles one TCR beta chain with its context. In the original workflow: The authors estimated nucleated cell counts from reference gene primer amplification. Sequencing used immunoSEQ multiplex PCR; TCRdb keeps in-frame clones, though not all of them. The V and J calls and clone size come from that table; D and trimming were worked out from the DNA. The sample records tens of thousands of clones, roughly 89% being singletons. Per germline, CDR1 MNHEY and CDR2 SVGAGI. The CDR3 extends over 15 amino acids. V was clipped by 6 bases and J by 1 base, with 12 bases between them. The data are from a study of blood T cell repertoires in COVID-19.

The clonotype originates from a woman between 45 and 65 years old in a cohort sampled during active COVID-19. The gene calls are TRBV6-5 and TRBJ2-2; weak D call: TRBD1 (5 bases). The sample taken for sequencing was peripheral blood. The CDR3 region is CASSQGRGNTGELFF. The CDR3 DNA follows: TGTGCCAGCAGCCAGGGAAGGGGGAACACCGGGGAGCTGTTTTTT.